This T cell receptor (beta chain) was profiled in a study of PD-1 blockade in classical Hodgkin lymphoma. Assay: immunoSEQ multiplex PCR; the TCRdb copy retains only in-frame clones and omits some. This table has about 30,000 clones, about 76% appearing once. All patients experienced relapse after autologous stem cell transplantation, and brentuximab vedotin exposure was variable. Relapsed/refractory classical Hodgkin lymphoma patients had complete, partial or progressive responses. Trimming cost V 3 bases and J 5 bases; bases outside gene matches: 9. This CDR3 has 15 amino acids. Per the germline V gene, CDR1 is SNHLY and CDR2 is FYNNEI.

This rearrangement joins TRBV2 to TRBJ2-7; 8 nucleotides agree with TRBD1. The sequencing here drew on peripheral blood mononuclear cells (PBMCs), taken before the second cycle of nivolumab. The TCR was taken from a human donor with classical Hodgkin lymphoma. The CDR3 region has the DNA TGTGCCAGCAGTGAGAGGACAGGGTCCTTCCACGAGCAGTACTTC. Translation gives CASSERTGSFHEQYF.